The 13 T cell receptor beta chains listed next were all sequenced from one sample in a study of blood T cell repertoires in COVID-19. Method: immunoSEQ multiplex PCR; TCRdb's copy keeps in-frame clones and lacks some. The sample lists roughly 260,000 clones, more than 70% seen once, with less than 4% in the top ten. The sequenced sample consisted of peripheral blood. The source is a woman between 18 and 29 years old with acute or convalescent COVID-19.

This clone appeared once. The chain recombines TRBV10-2 with TRBJ1-6; no reliable D call. This CDR3 has 11 residues. The germline gives CDR1 WSHSY, CDR2 SAAADI. Trimming removed 4 bases from V and 11 bases from J, with 6 bases in between. This chain's CDR3 is CASSGGTPLHF. CDR3 sequence (DNA): TGCGCCAGCAGTGGCGGGACACCCCTCCACTTT.

This clone showed up just once. This chain uses TRBV7-9 with TRBJ2-2; 10 bases map to TRBD2. Germline loops: CDR1 SEHNR, CDR2 FQNEAQ (reference sequence). V shed 5 bases, J shed 4 bases, and the junction held 7 bases outside the gene matches. CDR3 length: 16 amino acids. The CDR3 here is CASSPLAGVFTGELFF. CDR3 nucleotide sequence: TGTGCCAGCAGCCCTCTAGCGGGAGTCTTCACCGGGGAGCTGTTTTTT.

The gene calls are TRBV20-1 and TRBJ1-1; no clear D gene. There are 11 residues in the CDR3. Germline CDR1 and CDR2: DFQATT and SNEGSKA (reference sequence). The CDR3 DNA reads TGCACCATGCTAGGAAACACTGAAGCTTTCTTT. It yields the protein CTMLGNTEAFF.

V and J are TRBV19 and TRBJ2-7; tentatively, D is TRBD2 (5 bases). Trimming removed 5 bases from V and 2 bases from J, with 10 bases in between. Germline V gene lookup returns CDR1 LNHDA and CDR2 SQIVND (reference sequence). The CDR3 covers 13 residues. CDR3 DNA: TGTGCCAGTAGTGGACTCCTTCCCTACGAGCAGTACTTC. Translating it yields CASSGLLPYEQYF.

The chain employs TRBV30 and TRBJ2-7; no clear D. The CDR3 extends over 15 amino acids. CDR1 and CDR2 (germline): GTSNPN, SVGIG (reference sequence). V gave up 5 bases and J gave up 6 bases, with 23 bases separating them. CDR3 in DNA: TGTGCCTGGTCCGACTCCCCGACCACGGCTGGCGAGCAGTACTTC. This encodes CAWSDSPTTAGEQYF.

V gene TRBV27 combines with J gene TRBJ1-4, with no clear D. Germline V gene lookup returns CDR1 MNHEY and CDR2 SMNVEV (reference sequence). This CDR3 has 15 residues. V was cut by 2 bases and J by 3 bases, with 10 bases left in between. For the CDR3, the DNA is TGTGCCAGCAGTTTAATCGGGAAGGCTAATGAAAAACTGTTTTTT. Amino acid sequence: CASSLIGKANEKLFF.

This sequence joins TRBV19 and TRBJ1-5, with D perhaps matching TRBD1 (6 bases). V lost 7 bases, J lost 6 bases, and 22 bases lay in between. Germline CDR1 is LNHDA and CDR2 is SQIVND (reference sequence). The CDR3 covers 16 residues. CDR3: CASTTGGGRGAQPQHF. CDR3 DNA sequence: TGTGCCAGTACCACGGGCGGGGGGCGCGGGGCTCAGCCCCAGCATTTT.

V gene TRBV18 combines with J gene TRBJ1-1; perhaps TRBD1 as D (6 bases). With 1 base removed from V and 5 bases from J, the gap between germline ends came to 14 bases. The CDR3 covers 15 residues. In germline, CDR1 is KGHSH, CDR2 LQKENI. The CDR3 reads CASSPRRGGSTEAFF. Here the CDR3 DNA reads TGTGCCAGCTCACCACGGAGAGGGGGAAGTACTGAAGCTTTCTTT.

This rearrangement joins TRBV28 to TRBJ1-4; 8 nucleotides agree with TRBD1. Looked up from germline, CDR1 is MDHEN and CDR2 is SYDVKM. The CDR3 covers 15 residues. Trimming cost V 5 bases and J 3 bases; bases outside gene matches: 5. CDR3 nucleotide sequence: TGTGCCAGCAGTACACGGACAGGGCCTAATGAAAAACTGTTTTTT. This translates into CASSTRTGPNEKLFF.

This clone came up a few times. The chain is built from TRBV5-1 and TRBJ1-1; 7 bases align to TRBD1. CDR3 length: 16 residues. Germline V gene sequence: CDR1 SGHRS, CDR2 YFSETQ. V lost 4 bases and J lost 1; bases outside the gene matches: 10. DNA of the CDR3: TGCGCCAGCAGCCCCGAGGGGGACAGCCCGAACACTGAAGCTTTCTTT. Protein product: CASSPEGDSPNTEAFF.

The V call is TRBV7-2, the J call TRBJ2-1, with TRBD2 matching over 8 bases. Germline CDR1 is SGHTA and CDR2 is FQGNSA. The junction had 4 bases not matched to a gene; V was cut back by 1 base and J by 5 bases. CDR3 length: 15 amino acids. CDR3 residues: CASSLVGSGNNEQFF. The CDR3 nucleotides read TGTGCCAGCAGCTTAGTCGGTAGCGGGAACAATGAGCAGTTCTTC.

V usage is TRBV6-5 and J usage is TRBJ1-2, with 9 bases matching TRBD1. Looked up from germline, CDR1 is MNHEY and CDR2 is SVGAGI. With V trimmed by 5 bases and J by 4 bases, 8 bases remained unmatched. CDR3 length equals 15 residues. Written as DNA, the CDR3 is TGTGCCAGCAGTAACCGACAGGGGGGAACCTATGGCTACACCTTC. This codes for CASSNRQGGTYGYTF.

V gene TRBV6-5 combines with J gene TRBJ2-7; TRBD2 matches 8 bases. The germline V gene has CDR1 MNHEY and CDR2 SVGAGI. The CDR3 runs 15 residues. V lost 0 bases and J lost 3; bases outside the gene matches: 4. The CDR3 protein is CASSYSKGLDYEQYF. DNA for the CDR3: TGTGCCAGCAGTTACTCGAAGGGACTAGACTACGAGCAGTACTTC.